This TCR beta chain came from a study of patients and donors after allogeneic stem cell transplantation. TCRdb recomputed calls from the RT-PCR reads with MiXCR, one row per CDR3 protein. Of some 200,000 distinct CDR3 sequences in the sample, roughly two fifths are singletons; the top ten hold 33%. CDR3 size: 13 residues. Germline V gene sequence: CDR1 SGHKS, CDR2 YYEKEE (reference sequence). About this clonotype itself: One end of the junction varies from germline; a read error may be responsible.

The sample comprised blood, either unsorted or a sorted T cell fraction (not recorded which). The TCR originated in a human donor who was either an allogeneic HSCT recipient or a stem cell or donor lymphocyte infusion donor (not recorded which). It is not recorded whose cells these are; they may come from a transplant donor. V is TRBV5-5 and J is TRBJ1-1; no firm D call. CDR3 loop: CASILRPNTEAFF. CDR3 DNA sequence: TGTGCCAGCATCTTGAGGCCCAACACTGAAGCTTTCTTT.